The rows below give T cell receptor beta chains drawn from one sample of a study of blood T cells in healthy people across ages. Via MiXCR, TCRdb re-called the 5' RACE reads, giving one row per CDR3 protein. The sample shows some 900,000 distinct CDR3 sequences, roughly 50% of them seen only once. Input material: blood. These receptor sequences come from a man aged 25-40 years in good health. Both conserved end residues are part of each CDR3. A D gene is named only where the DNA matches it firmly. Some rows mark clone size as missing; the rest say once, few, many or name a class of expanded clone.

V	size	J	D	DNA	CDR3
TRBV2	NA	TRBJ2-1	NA	TGTGCTACCCTCCCCAGGGTACATGAGCAGTTCTTC	CATLPRVHEQFF
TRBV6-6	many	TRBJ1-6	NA	TGTGCCAGCAGTTATGGTTCACCCCTCCACTTT	CASSYGSPLHF
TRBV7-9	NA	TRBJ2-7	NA	TGTGCCAGCAGCTTGGGGCACAACACCTACGAGCAGTACTTC	CASSLGHNTYEQYF
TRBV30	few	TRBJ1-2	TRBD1	TGTGCCTTTAAGACAGGGTCTGGCTACACCTTC	CAFKTGSGYTF
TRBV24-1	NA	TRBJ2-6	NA	TGTGCCTCCAGTGCTCCCGGGAACTCTGGGGCCAACGTCCTGACTTTC	CASSAPGNSGANVLTF
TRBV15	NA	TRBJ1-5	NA	TGTGCCACCGGGGCGGACAGCGCCCAGCATTTT	CATGADSAQHF
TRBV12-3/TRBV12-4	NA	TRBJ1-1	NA	TGTGCCAGCAGTTTGTTGGGGGTAGGCGGGACTGAAGCTTTCTTT	CASSLLGVGGTEAFF
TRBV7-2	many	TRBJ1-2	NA	TGTGCCAGCAGCGAAAATCCCCGGGAATATGGCTACACCTTC	CASSENPREYGYTF
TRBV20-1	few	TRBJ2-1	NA	TGCAGTGCCCACGTCAGGGTTTATGAGCAGTTCTTC	CSAHVRVYEQFF
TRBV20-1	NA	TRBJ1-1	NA	TGCAGTGTCCCGGGACGGTTGAACACTGAAGCTTTCTTT	CSVPGRLNTEAFF
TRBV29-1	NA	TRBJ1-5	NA	TGCAGCGTTTCTGGGGTAAGCAATCAGCCCCAGCATTTT	CSVSGVSNQPQHF
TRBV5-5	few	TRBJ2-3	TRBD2	TGTGCCAGCAGCCAGACTAGCGTCGATACGCAGTATTTT	CASSQTSVDTQYF
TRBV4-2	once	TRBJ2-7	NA	TGTGCCCGCGGAAGAGATGGGGAGATCGCCGAGCAGTACTTC	CARGRDGEIAEQYF
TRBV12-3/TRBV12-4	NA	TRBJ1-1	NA	TGTGCCAGCACCGGAGGACAAGTAAACACTGAAGCTTTCTTT	CASTGGQVNTEAFF
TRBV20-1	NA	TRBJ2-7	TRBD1	TGCAGTGCTGAGCCCCCGACAGGGGCAGTCTACGAGCAGTACTTC	CSAEPPTGAVYEQYF
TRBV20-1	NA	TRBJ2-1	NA	TGCAGTGCGTCGAGAAGTGCGGATTACAATGAGCAGTTCTTC	CSASRSADYNEQFF
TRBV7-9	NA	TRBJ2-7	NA	TGTGCCAGCAGCTGGGGGACCGGCAGGTCCTACGAGCAGTACTTC	CASSWGTGRSYEQYF
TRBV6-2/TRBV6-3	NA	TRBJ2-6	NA	TGTGCCAGCAGTTTGGCTGAACAACTGGGGGCCAACGTCCTGACTTTC	CASSLAEQLGANVLTF
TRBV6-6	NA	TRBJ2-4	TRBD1	TGTGCCAGCAGTTACTCCGGACAGGGGGCGAGCATTCAGTACTTC	CASSYSGQGASIQYF
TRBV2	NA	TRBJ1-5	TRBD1	TGTGCCAGCAGTTGGACAGGGGCAAATCAGCCCCAGCATTTT	CASSWTGANQPQHF
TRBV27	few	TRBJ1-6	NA	TGTGCCAGCAGGCAGGGGCCTGAGAATTCACCCCTCCACTTT	CASRQGPENSPLHF
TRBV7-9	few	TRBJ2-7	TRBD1	TGTGCCAGCAGCAAACGGGACAGATCCTACGAGCAGTACTTC	CASSKRDRSYEQYF
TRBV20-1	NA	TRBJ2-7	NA	TGCAGTGCTCCCGAGGAGGACCCGCGCTCCTACGAGCAGTACTTC	CSAPEEDPRSYEQYF
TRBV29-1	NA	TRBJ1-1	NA	TGCAGCGCCTATGGGCGGACAATGAACACTGAAGCTTTCTTT	CSAYGRTMNTEAFF
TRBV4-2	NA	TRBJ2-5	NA	TGTGCCAGCAGCCAAGGGACTAGGGACAATGAGCAGTACTTC	CASSQGTRDNEQYF
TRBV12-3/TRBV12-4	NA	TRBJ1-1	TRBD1	TGTGCCAGCAGTTTCGTGGGACAGGGATGGACTGAAGCTTTCTTT	CASSFVGQGWTEAFF
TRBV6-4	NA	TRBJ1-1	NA	TGTGCCAGCAGTGACTCAGGGGAGACTGAAGCTTTCTTT	CASSDSGETEAFF
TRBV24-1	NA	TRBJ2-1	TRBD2	TGTGCCACCAGTGATTTTTCTAGCGGGAGGGACAATGAGCAGTTCTTC	CATSDFSSGRDNEQFF
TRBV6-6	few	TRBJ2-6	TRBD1	TGTGCCAGCACCGGGACAGTGGAAGTTTATGGGGCCAACGTCCTGACTTTC	CASTGTVEVYGANVLTF
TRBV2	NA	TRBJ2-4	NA	TGTGCCAGCAGTGTACTGGGACAAAACATTCAGTACTTC	CASSVLGQNIQYF
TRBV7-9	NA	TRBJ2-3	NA	TGTGCCAGCCGCCGGCTAGGTAACACAGATACGCAGTATTTT	CASRRLGNTDTQYF
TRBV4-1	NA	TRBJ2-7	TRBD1	TGCGCCAGCAGCCGAGTAATGACAGGGTCCGACGAGCAGTACTTC	CASSRVMTGSDEQYF
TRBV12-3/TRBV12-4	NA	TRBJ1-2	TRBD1	TGTGCCAGCAGTTCCGGACAGGGGGCTAGCTACACCTTC	CASSSGQGASYTF
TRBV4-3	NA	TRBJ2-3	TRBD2	TGCGCCAGCAGCCAAGATGGGGGGGGATTGGGCACAGATACGCAGTATTTT	CASSQDGGGLGTDTQYF